The clone carrying this TCR beta chain was counted a few times. V lost 3 bases and J 4 bases, leaving 8 bases between the germline ends. CDR1 is SEHNR and CDR2 is FQNEAQ in the germline V gene (reference sequence). This CDR3 region has 13 residues. These data originate in a study of early T cells in non-severe SARS-CoV-2 infection. Study-level information: The sequenced material was bulk RNA from unsorted whole blood, and its chains were unpaired.

Each CDR3 protein gets one entry after TCRdb re-called the 5' RACE reads with MiXCR. The sample includes tens of thousands of distinct CDR3 sequences, 9.5% to 12% of them seen just once. The gene calls are TRBV7-9 and TRBJ2-3, with a weak D call TRBD1 (5 bases). The source material was whole blood, sampled at baseline. This sequence was found in an adult who was a healthcare worker with PCR-confirmed SARS-CoV-2 infection or an uninfected control (not recorded which). The CDR3 DNA follows: TGTGCCAGCAGCTTTCAGGGTCCAGATACGCAGTATTTT. Amino acid sequence: CASSFQGPDTQYF.